What follows describes a single T cell receptor beta chain. No antigen is known for it. Qualities for individual bases were not recorded, and no much larger clone is one base off. For sequencing of the TCRbeta CDR3 region, genomic DNA was extracted from the sorted cells. TCRbeta CDR3 regions were sequenced using the immunoSEQ Assay. Entries here come from immuneACCESS through TCRdb and include only in-frame sequences with V and J called. Some clones fail to appear in such tables; in the studies checked, an unresolved V gene covers under half of the shortfall, and the cause of the remainder is unknown. The sample includes about 70,000 clones, with approximately 89% observed a single time. The biggest ten clones account for 0.85% to 1.2% of the sample. The trial excluded patients who had a history of autoimmune disease or who were on systemic immunosuppression. In every dose cohort, peripheral blood was drawn for TCR sequencing at baseline, cycle 4 day 1, and cycle 7 day 1. Samples came from an open-label, multicenter, first-in-human phase I dose-escalation trial of ivuxolimab. Adults with locally advanced or metastatic melanoma, renal cell, hepatocellular, or head and neck squamous cell carcinoma were enrolled in the trial. Before TCR sequencing, CD4+ and CD8+ T cells were separately sorted from peripheral blood.

The CDR3 spans 12 residues, from the cysteine through the phenylalanine. The kept DNA is CDR3 alone, 36 bases in frame from the first base. CDR1 and CDR2 were assigned from the germline V gene as SGHTA and FQGNSA. V is shortened by 1 base, J by 6 bases, and the region joining them spans 7 bases. This record comes from a study of OX40 agonist ivuxolimab in advanced cancers. As for the study more broadly: Ivuxolimab, which targeted the costimulatory receptor OX40 (CD134), was an agonistic, fully human IgG2 monoclonal antibody. Intravenous ivuxolimab was administered to patients every 2 weeks at six dose levels: 0.01, 0.1, 0.3, 1.5, 3 and 10 mg/kg. Among the approximately 50 dose-escalation patients, approximately 20 had hepatocellular carcinoma, 15 or so melanoma, 9 renal cell carcinoma and 9 head and neck cancer. A male proportion of around 83% and a mean age of around 60 years, ranging from about 23 to 90, were recorded for the dose-escalation cohort. Patients were allowed to have had prior anti-PD-1, anti-PD-L1 or anti-CTLA-4 therapy, and 30% to 40% of the dose-escalation patients had been treated with checkpoint inhibitors. Three dose-escalation patients achieved partial responses, one with hepatocellular carcinoma and two with cutaneous melanoma. The point of sequencing TCRbeta in the periphery was to test whether ivuxolimab changed TCR sequence diversity and drove clonal T-cell expansion. The paper reports the monotherapy dose-escalation portion (N ≈ 50 patients) of the phase I ivuxolimab trial. The paper as a whole reports these results and caveats: Low levels of normalized T-cell clonal expansion were also seen in some nonresponding patients. After ivuxolimab, CD8+ T cells had more expanded clones than CD4+ T cells on average. Clonal expansion of both CD4+ and CD8+ blood T cells was observed from baseline to week 6 at doses 0.1 to 3.0 mg/kg. Antigen specificity was not determined for the clonally expanded peripheral T cells. In the 0.1-3.0 mg/kg groups, partial responders were among the patients with the lowest normalized peripheral clonal expansion, particularly in CD8+ T cells.

The TCR was taken from an adult with an advanced solid tumor such as melanoma, head and neck, liver or kidney cancer. Sequences were derived from CD4+ or CD8+ T cells sorted from blood, sampled in a trial of the OX40 agonist ivuxolimab. The rearranged segments are TRBV7-2 and TRBJ2-7, with TRBD1 as a weak D call on 6 bases. This receptor carries the CDR3 CASSLDRVEQYF. The bases are TGTGCCAGCAGCTTAGACAGGGTCGAGCAGTACTTC.